This entry lists 14 T cell receptor beta chains sequenced from one sample in a study of T cell responses to AZD1222 COVID-19 vaccine. The protocol was immunoSEQ multiplex PCR, while the TCRdb copy is restricted to in-frame clones and leaves out a portion. The table lists 170,000 or so clones, around nine tenths of them singletons. The sample here was peripheral blood, taken 28 days after the second AZD1222 dose. Receptors originate from an adult who received the AZD1222 COVID-19 vaccine.

The J gene is TRBJ2-3, the V gene TRBV5-1, with D possibly matching TRBD2 (7 bases). CDR1 and CDR2 (germline): SGHRS, YFSETQ. This CDR3 is built from 15 residues. Trimming left V 4 bases short and J 3 bases short, with 15 bases between. CDR3 sequence (DNA): TGCGCCAGCAGCCCCGCGGGGGCGTCGACAGATACGCAGTATTTT. Residues: CASSPAGASTDTQYF. The complete variable domain, with remaining parts taken from reference TRBV5-1 and TRBJ2-3, reads KAGVTQTPRYLIKTRGQQVTLSCSPISGHRSVSWYQQTPGQGLQFLFEYFSETQRNKGNFPGRFSGRQFSNSRSEMNVSTLELGDSALYLCASSPAGASTDTQYFGPGTRLTVL.

The rearrangement joins TRBV7-8 to TRBJ1-5; TRBD1 matches at 8 bases. Trimming removed 1 base from V and 11 bases from J; junction bases left unmatched: 10. The CDR3 is 15 residues long. Germline CDR1 reads SGHVS; CDR2 reads FQNEAQ. CDR3 in amino acids: CASSLETGVIRAQHF. DNA for the CDR3: TGTGCCAGCAGCTTAGAGACAGGGGTCATCAGGGCCCAGCATTTT.

CDR3 coding DNA: TGTGCCAGCAGTCCGGCGGGGGGTTGGACTGAAGCTTTCTTT. Protein sequence: CASSPAGGWTEAFF. The chain has TRBV6-5 and TRBJ1-1; D may be TRBD1 (5 bases). The ends were cut back, 5 bases at V and 5 bases at J, with 15 bases in the middle. CDR1 and CDR2 (germline): MNHEY, SVGAGI. The length of the CDR3 is 14 residues.

This chain uses TRBV6-6 with TRBJ1-6, with TRBD1 matching 9 bases. Trimming removed 4 bases from V and 4 bases from J; junction bases left unmatched: 2. There are 15 residues in the CDR3. CDR1 MNHNY and CDR2 SVGAGI come from the germline V gene (reference sequence). CDR3 nucleotide sequence: TGTGCCAGCAGTTCGACAGGGGGGTATAATTCACCCCTCCACTTT. It yields the protein CASSSTGGYNSPLHF.

V gene TRBV7-2 combines with J gene TRBJ2-1; the D is unclear. CDR3 length equals 15 residues. V lost 2 bases and J lost 7, with 15 bases in between. Germline V CDR1 and CDR2: SGHTA, FQGNSA. This CDR3 reads CASSLRLPPRNEQFF. The CDR3 nucleotides read TGTGCCAGCAGCTTAAGGCTGCCTCCCCGGAATGAGCAGTTCTTC. Variable domain in full (rest from reference TRBV7-2 and TRBJ2-1): GAGVSQSPSNKVTEKGKDVELRCDPISGHTALYWYRQSLGQGLEFLIYFQGNSAPDKSGLPSDRFSAERTGGSVSTLTIQRTQQEDSAVYLCASSLRLPPRNEQFFGPGTRLTVL.

The DNA of the CDR3 is TGTGCCAGCAGCTTAACTAGGGCCGGAGAGCAGTACTTC. It yields the protein CASSLTRAGEQYF. The chain is built from TRBV7-3 and TRBJ2-7; D gene unclear. This CDR3 region has 13 residues. Germline CDR1 SGHTA, CDR2 FQGTGA. Trimming left V 0 bases short and J 7 bases short, with 10 bases between.

The chain links TRBV5-1 to TRBJ2-3, with TRBD2 as a possible D gene (7 bases). Germline CDR1 SGHRS, CDR2 YFSETQ. Trimming took off 2 bases at V and 5 bases at J, with 15 bases between the two ends. This CDR3 is built from 15 residues. As DNA, the CDR3 is TGCGCCAGCAGCTTTGGGGGGGCCGGGAAAGATACGCAGTATTTT. Its translation: CASSFGGAGKDTQYF.

The chain employs TRBV10-3 and TRBJ2-2, with D possibly being TRBD2 (5 bases). Germline V gene data show CDR1 as ENHRY and CDR2 as SYGVKD. Trimming stripped 4 bases from V and 1 base from J, with 10 bases between. This CDR3 contains 15 residues. The CDR3 coding sequence is TGTGCCATCAGTGTGAGGGAAGGGAACACCGGGGAGCTGTTTTTT. Protein product: CAISVREGNTGELFF.

The rearrangement uses TRBV27 and TRBJ2-7; 7 bases map to TRBD1. There are 13 residues in the CDR3. V lost 3 bases, J lost 6 bases, and 5 bases stayed unmatched. The germline CDR1 and CDR2 sequences are MNHEY and SMNVEV (reference sequence). CDR3 DNA: TGTGCCAGCAGTTTTACAGGGGCCCTCGAGCAGTACTTC. Its translation is CASSFTGALEQYF.

V gene TRBV7-2 combines with J gene TRBJ1-2; unclear D gene. CDR1 SGHTA and CDR2 FQGNSA come from the germline V gene. V lost 5 bases and J lost 8, with 12 bases in between. CDR3 length equals 12 residues. The CDR3: CASSPPAQGYTF. The CDR3 nucleotides are TGTGCCAGCAGCCCTCCGGCGCAGGGCTACACCTTC.

This clone was picked up one time. This sequence joins TRBV6-2 or TRBV6-3 and TRBJ1-5; D gene uncertain. With 0 bases removed from V and 6 bases from J, the gap between germline ends came to 3 bases. The CDR3 is 12 amino acids. Germline V gene lookup returns CDR1 MNHEY and CDR2 SVGEGT. The CDR3 DNA follows: TGTGCCAGCAGTTACTCGATTCAGCCCCAGCATTTT. Amino acids: CASSYSIQPQHF.

The chain employs TRBV27 and TRBJ1-1; D gene unclear. V lost 3 bases, J lost 2 bases, and 7 bases lay in between. Germline values: CDR1 MNHEY, CDR2 SMNVEV (reference sequence). This CDR3 region has 13 residues. CDR3 in amino acids: CASSFTVNTEAFF. The CDR3 coding sequence is TGTGCCAGCAGTTTCACAGTTAACACTGAAGCTTTCTTT.

V gene TRBV5-1 combines with J gene TRBJ2-3; possibly TRBD2 for D (5 bases). V was trimmed by 2 bases and J by 2 bases, leaving 15 bases between them. The CDR3 extends over 16 amino acids. Germline V gives CDR1 SGHRS, CDR2 YFSETQ. This CDR3 is CASSFFRAETTDTQYF. The CDR3 DNA follows: TGCGCCAGCAGCTTCTTTCGAGCGGAGACCACAGATACGCAGTATTTT.

The chain carries TRBV7-2 and TRBJ1-3; D is undetermined. In germline, CDR1 is SGHTA, CDR2 FQGNSA. This CDR3 is built from 13 residues. V was trimmed by 2 bases and J by 2 bases, leaving 4 bases between them. CDR3 region: CASSLIPGNTIYF. The CDR3 coding sequence is TGTGCCAGCAGCTTAATACCTGGAAACACCATATATTTT.